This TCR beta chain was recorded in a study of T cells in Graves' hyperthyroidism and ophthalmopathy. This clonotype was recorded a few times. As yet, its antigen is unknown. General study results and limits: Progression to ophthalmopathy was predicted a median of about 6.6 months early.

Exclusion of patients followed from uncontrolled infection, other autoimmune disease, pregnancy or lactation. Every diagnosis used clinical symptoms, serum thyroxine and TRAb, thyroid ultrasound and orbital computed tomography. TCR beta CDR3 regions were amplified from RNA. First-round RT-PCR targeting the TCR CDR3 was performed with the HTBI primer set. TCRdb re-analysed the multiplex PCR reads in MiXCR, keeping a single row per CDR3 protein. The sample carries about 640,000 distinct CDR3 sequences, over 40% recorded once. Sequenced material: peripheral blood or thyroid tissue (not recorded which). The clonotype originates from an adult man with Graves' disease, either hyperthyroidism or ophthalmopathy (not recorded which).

Here the CDR3 reads CSARVGGLNQPQHF. CDR3 nucleotide sequence: TGCAGTGCTAGAGTCGGAGGGCTAAATCAGCCCCAGCATTTT. The V call is TRBV20-1, the J call TRBJ1-5; no firm D call. CDR3 length equals 14 residues. V was cut by 1 base and J by 4 bases, with 11 bases left in between. Germline V gene data show CDR1 as DFQATT and CDR2 as SNEGSKA (reference sequence).